This note documents a single T cell receptor (beta chain) sequence. CD45RA-negative memory and CD45RA+ naive subsets were split from the CD4+ cells. Trimming took 7 bases from V and 0 from J, leaving 12 bases between them. Germline loops: CDR1 SNHLY, CDR2 FYNNEI. The CDR3 length is 15 residues. The authors ran the assay at deep level. Libraries were prepared by immunoSEQ multiplex PCR; TCRdb keeps only in-frame clonotypes and omits some of them. This sample yields more than 2 million clones, of which nearly 97% are seen a single time; around 0.13% belongs to the top ten. The sample comes from a study of shared clonotypes between healthy human individuals.

Sequenced sample: naive CD4+ T cells sorted from blood. As for subset: CD45RA+ positively selected. The sequence was collected from a man aged 18 to 30 in good health. This chain connects TRBV2 to TRBJ1-4; weak D call: TRBD1 (5 bases). CDR3 in amino acids: CASKQAFATNEKLFF. The CDR3 DNA follows: TGTGCCAGCAAACAGGCTTTTGCAACTAATGAAAAACTGTTTTTT. Variable domain in full (rest from reference TRBV2 and TRBJ1-4): EPEVTQTPSHQVTQMGQEVILRCVPISNHLYFYWYRQILGQKVEFLVSFYNNEISEKSEIFDDQFSVERPDGSNFTLKIRSTKLEDSAMYFCASKQAFATNEKLFFGSGTQLSVL.